Following are 30 T cell receptor beta chains from one sample sequenced in a study of T-cell memory formation after mild COVID-19. TCRdb itself ran the 5' RACE reads through MiXCR, one entry per CDR3 protein. The sample lists approximately 240,000 distinct CDR3 sequences; 15% to 20% were seen once. The specimen sequenced was PBMCs or a T cell subset sorted from them (not recorded which). All receptors come from a man aged 18 to 30 who had mild COVID-19 (a few samples of this study predate the infection). Cell type and time point are not known.

This clonotype was seen only a few times. The rearrangement joins TRBV6-5 to TRBJ2-7, with D perhaps matching TRBD1 or TRBD2 (5 bases each). The CDR3 is made up of 14 amino acids. Germline V gene data show CDR1 as MNHEY and CDR2 as SVGAGI. The V and J ends lost 2 bases and 4 bases respectively, with 12 bases between them. The CDR3 coding sequence is TGTGCCAGCAGTTACACATGGGGACCATACGAGCAGTACTTC. It yields the protein CASSYTWGPYEQYF.

In this sample, this clonotype turned up many times. The V gene is TRBV7-2, the J gene TRBJ2-5, with 12 bases lining up with TRBD2. Germline values: CDR1 SGHTA, CDR2 FQGNSA. This CDR3 has 16 residues. Trimming at V came to 5 bases and at J to 2 bases, leaving 6 bases not matched to a gene. Here the CDR3 DNA reads TGTGCCAGCAGCCGTACTAGCGGGGGGCATCAAGAGACCCAGTACTTC. It codes for CASSRTSGGHQETQYF.

A word on this clonotype: With a much larger clone just one base away, this may be a read error. The chain is built from TRBV5-4 and TRBJ1-1, with D perhaps TRBD1 (5 bases). Trimming took off 5 bases at V and 0 bases at J, with 8 bases between the two ends. CDR3 length equals 13 residues. Germline loops: CDR1 SGHNT, CDR2 YYREEE (reference sequence). The CDR3 sequence: CASRQDLNTEAFF. The CDR3 DNA sequence: TGTGCCAGCAGACAGGACTTGAACACTGAAGCTTTCTTT.

The V gene is TRBV6-1, the J gene TRBJ1-2; D possibly corresponds to TRBD1 (6 bases). CDR3 size: 13 residues. Germline CDR1 is MNHNS and CDR2 is SASEGT. Trimming took 4 bases from V and 8 from J, leaving 14 bases between them. The CDR3 DNA follows: TGTGCCAGCAGTGCATGGGGGGCGGGCGGCTACACCTTC. This translates into CASSAWGAGGYTF.

The rearrangement links TRBV5-6 to TRBJ2-1; D may be TRBD1 (7 bases). This CDR3 spans 15 amino acids. Per the germline V gene, CDR1 is SGHDT and CDR2 is YYEEEE. Trimming removed 4 bases at V and 4 bases at J, with 15 bases between. The CDR3 region is CASSPGGTNYNEQFF. Here the CDR3 DNA reads TGTGCCAGCAGCCCAGGGGGGACGAATTACAATGAGCAGTTCTTC. The full variable domain, completed using reference TRBV5-6 and TRBJ2-1, is DAGVTQSPTHLIKTRGQQVTLRCSPKSGHDTVSWYQQALGQGPQFIFQYYEEEERQRGNFPDRFSGHQFPNYSSELNVNALLLGDSALYLCASSPGGTNYNEQFFGPGTRLTVL.

V and J are TRBV7-9 and TRBJ1-2, with D possibly TRBD1 on 5 matching bases. Germline CDR1 and CDR2: SEHNR and FQNEAQ (reference sequence). Trimming left V 7 bases short and J 6 bases short, with 9 bases between. This CDR3 has 11 residues. In DNA, the CDR3 is TGTGCCAGCACCCGAGGGGATGGCTACACCTTC. Amino acid sequence: CASTRGDGYTF. Drawing the rest from reference TRBV7-9 and TRBJ1-2, the complete variable domain is DTGVSQNPRHKITKRGQNVTFRCDPISEHNRLYWYRQTLGQGPEFLTYFQNEAQLEKSRLLSDRFSAERPKGSFSTLEIQRTEQGDSAMYLCASTRGDGYTFGSGTRLTVV.

This clonotype was seen a few times. The J gene is TRBJ2-2, the V gene TRBV7-9, with 8 bases aligning to TRBD1. Trimming at V came to 5 bases and at J to 5 bases, leaving 10 bases not matched to a gene. The length of the CDR3 is 16 residues. The germline CDR1 and CDR2 sequences are SEHNR and FQNEAQ (reference sequence). The CDR3 protein is CASSAPTGAPTGELFF. The CDR3 nucleotides are TGTGCCAGCAGCGCCCCGACAGGGGCACCAACCGGGGAGCTGTTTTTT.

The chain carries TRBV10-3 and TRBJ1-2; unclear D gene. Germline-derived CDR1 and CDR2 are ENHRY and SYGVKD. Trimming left V 3 bases short and J 4 bases short, with 6 bases between. The CDR3 has 12 amino acids. This CDR3 is CAISDDGYGYTF. The CDR3 DNA reads as TGTGCCATCAGTGACGATGGCTATGGCTACACCTTC.

This chain uses TRBV11-2 with TRBJ2-1, with TRBD2 as a possible D gene (6 bases). Germline-derived CDR1 and CDR2 are SGHAT and FQNNGV. The ends were cut back, 6 bases at V and 0 bases at J, with 18 bases in the middle. The CDR3 is 17 amino acids. In DNA, the CDR3 is TGTGCCAGCAGAAATCCGGGACTGCCCTCCTCCTACAATGAGCAGTTCTTC. Amino acids: CASRNPGLPSSYNEQFF.

This chain connects TRBV6-2 or TRBV6-3 to TRBJ2-7; no firm D call. Germline V lookup: CDR1 MNHEY, CDR2 SVGEGT. The CDR3 runs 16 residues. Trimming pared 5 bases from V and 1 base from J, leaving 18 bases between. CDR3 region: CASSKDRNPQSYEQYF. CDR3 bases: TGTGCCAGCAGTAAAGACCGGAACCCACAATCCTACGAGCAGTACTTC.

The genes are TRBV12-5 and TRBJ2-6, with a possible D match to TRBD1 (6 bases). V was clipped by 2 bases and J by 3 bases, with 17 bases between them. Germline V gene sequence: CDR1 LGHNT, CDR2 FRNRAP. This CDR3 has 18 residues. The CDR3 is CASGLPGTGNRGANVLTF. DNA of the CDR3: TGTGCTAGTGGTTTGCCGGGTACAGGGAATCGTGGGGCCAACGTCCTGACTTTC.

The chain combines TRBV5-1 with TRBJ2-5, with unresolved D. Germline-derived CDR1 and CDR2 are SGHRS and YFSETQ. The V and J ends lost 6 bases and 0 bases respectively, with 3 bases between them. This CDR3 spans 11 amino acids. The CDR3 DNA reads as TGCGCCAGCATGTACCAAGAGACCCAGTACTTC. This codes for CASMYQETQYF.

This clonotype appeared many times. This chain links TRBV20-1 with TRBJ2-2; 8 nucleotides agree with TRBD1. The CDR3 totals 15 residues. Germline assignment: CDR1 DFQATT and CDR2 SNEGSKA (reference sequence). The ends lost 1 base at V and 5 bases at J; junction bases unmatched: 6. For the CDR3, the DNA is TGCAGTGCTAGAGCCCGACAGGGGTGGACCGGGGAGCTGTTTTTT. It specifies CSARARQGWTGELFF.

The chain joins TRBV6-5 to TRBJ1-5; 9 bases line up with TRBD1. Germline V gene data show CDR1 as MNHEY and CDR2 as SVGAGI. This CDR3 is built from 14 residues. Unmatched junction bases numbered 3, after V lost 3 bases and J lost 6 bases. The CDR3 loop reads CASSYTGGSQPQHF. CDR3 nucleotide sequence: TGTGCCAGCAGTTATACAGGGGGCTCTCAGCCCCAGCATTTT.

The chain couples TRBV19 to TRBJ1-4; D gene uncertain. The V end lost 4 bases, the J end lost 0 bases, and 9 bases lay between the germline ends. Germline V CDR1 and CDR2: LNHDA, SQIVND (reference sequence). The CDR3 is made up of 15 amino acids. The CDR3 coding sequence is TGTGCCAGTAGTACCGCGGCCACAACTAATGAAAAACTGTTTTTT. Protein: CASSTAATTNEKLFF.

Regarding this clonotype: The junction and the germline gene differ at one end; a read error may be behind it. This chain joins TRBV20-1 and TRBJ1-1; no firm D call. CDR1 DFQATT and CDR2 SNEGSKA come from the germline V gene (reference sequence). This CDR3 is built from 12 residues. Here the CDR3 DNA reads TGCAGTGCCAGAGGCGGGAACACTGAAGCTTTCTTT. Translated: CSARGGNTEAFF.

The chain combines TRBV5-1 with TRBJ2-3, with TRBD2 identical over 9 bases. The J segment lost 5 bases and the V segment lost 1 base, leaving 8 bases of the junction unmatched. CDR3 length: 16 amino acids. Germline V gives CDR1 SGHRS, CDR2 YFSETQ. The CDR3 spells CASSLSSGGLGDTQYF. Here the CDR3 DNA reads TGCGCCAGCAGCTTGAGTAGCGGGGGACTAGGAGATACGCAGTATTTT.

This clonotype was picked up a small number of times. V and J are TRBV24-1 and TRBJ2-3; D possibly corresponds to TRBD1 (5 bases). The CDR3 totals 14 residues. The germline V gene has CDR1 KGHDR and CDR2 SFDVKD. Trimming took 5 bases from V and 0 from J, leaving 8 bases between them. The CDR3: CATSATASTDTQYF. For the CDR3, the DNA is TGTGCCACCAGTGCGACAGCTAGCACAGATACGCAGTATTTT.

The chain uses TRBV11-2 and TRBJ2-2, with 7 nucleotides matching TRBD2. Trimming at V came to 6 bases and at J to 4 bases, leaving 8 bases not matched to a gene. There are 15 residues in the CDR3. Germline assignment: CDR1 SGHAT and CDR2 FQNNGV. CDR3 DNA sequence: TGTGCCAGCAGGACAGCGGGGAGGGGCACCGGGGAGCTGTTTTTT. Translated: CASRTAGRGTGELFF. The whole variable domain, remainder taken from reference TRBV11-2 and TRBJ2-2, is EAGVAQSPRYKIIEKRQSVAFWCNPISGHATLYWYQQILGQGPKLLIQFQNNGVVDDSQLPKDRFSAERLKGVDSTLKIQPAKLEDSAVYLCASRTAGRGTGELFFGEGSRLTVL.

V and J are TRBV12-3 or TRBV12-4 and TRBJ1-5; 10 nucleotides align to TRBD1. V dropped 6 bases and J dropped 6; count of bases not matched to a gene: 5. The CDR3 loop spans 14 amino acids. CDR3 in amino acids: CASRGQGDSQPQHF. CDR3 DNA sequence: TGTGCCAGCAGAGGACAGGGGGATAGTCAGCCCCAGCATTTT.

This clonotype came up once. This sequence joins TRBV10-2 and TRBJ2-5; perhaps TRBD1 as D (5 bases). Trimming took 7 bases from V and 0 from J, leaving 9 bases between them. The germline CDR1 and CDR2 sequences are WSHSY and SAAADI. The CDR3 is made up of 13 amino acids. CDR3 residues: CASIEDNQETQYF. The CDR3 DNA reads as TGCGCCAGCATCGAGGACAACCAAGAGACCCAGTACTTC.

This clonotype was detected only a few times. The chain has TRBV28 and TRBJ1-4; the D gene is possibly TRBD1 (5 bases). Per germline, CDR1 MDHEN and CDR2 SYDVKM. This CDR3 spans 16 amino acids. The V and J ends lost 3 bases and 7 bases respectively, with 18 bases between them. The CDR3 sequence is CASSFTGASWGEKLFF. CDR3 in DNA: TGTGCCAGCAGTTTTACCGGGGCCAGCTGGGGTGAAAAACTGTTTTTT.

V is TRBV12-3 or TRBV12-4 and J is TRBJ1-5, with TRBD1 identical over 8 bases. This CDR3 comprises 17 residues. The J segment lost 1 base and the V segment lost 6 bases, leaving 11 bases of the junction unmatched. CDR3: CASSYWTGTGSNQPQHF. The CDR3 DNA reads TGTGCCAGCAGCTACTGGACAGGGACAGGAAGCAATCAGCCCCAGCATTTT.

The chain employs TRBV10-3 and TRBJ2-2; 8 positions agree with TRBD2. The CDR3 sequence is 15 residues long. Looked up from germline, CDR1 is ENHRY and CDR2 is SYGVKD. The V segment lost 6 bases and the J segment 2 bases; nucleotides outside the gene matches: 5. For the CDR3, the DNA is TGTGCCATCAGCTCTAGCGGGCAAAACACCGGGGAGCTGTTTTTT. Translated: CAISSSGQNTGELFF.

CDR3 nucleotide sequence: TGTGCCAGCAGCTTAGTGGCGGGGGGTGTGCTCTTCAGCACAGATACGCAGTATTTT. This encodes CASSLVAGGVLFSTDTQYF. The chain is built from TRBV7-2 and TRBJ2-3; 8 bases line up with TRBD2. With V trimmed by 1 base and J by 0 bases, 12 bases remained unmatched. CDR1 is SGHTA, CDR2 FQGNSA, per germline. This CDR3 spans 19 amino acids.

This chain joins TRBV7-2 and TRBJ1-5; D not resolved. The germline CDR1 and CDR2 sequences are SGHTA and FQGNSA. There are 16 residues in the CDR3. With 1 base removed from V and 4 bases from J, the gap between germline ends came to 14 bases. CDR3 amino acids: CASSLGGGAGNQPQHF. CDR3 DNA: TGTGCCAGCAGCTTAGGAGGTGGCGCGGGAAATCAGCCCCAGCATTTT.

CDR3: CASSPPWNPNTGELFF. CDR3 coding DNA: TGTGCCAGCAGTCCCCCTTGGAATCCGAACACCGGGGAGCTGTTTTTT. The V and J genes are TRBV7-2 and TRBJ2-2; D not certain. The length of the CDR3 is 16 residues. The V and J ends lost 6 bases and 0 bases respectively, with 14 bases between them. Germline values: CDR1 SGHTA, CDR2 FQGNSA. Full variable domain (missing parts from reference TRBV7-2 and TRBJ2-2): GAGVSQSPSNKVTEKGKDVELRCDPISGHTALYWYRQSLGQGLEFLIYFQGNSAPDKSGLPSDRFSAERTGGSVSTLTIQRTQQEDSAVYLCASSPPWNPNTGELFFGEGSRLTVL.

The rearrangement joins TRBV11-2 to TRBJ2-1; D gene uncertain. CDR1 and CDR2 from the germline V gene are SGHAT and FQNNGV. V gave up 0 bases and J gave up 10 bases, with 16 bases separating them. The CDR3 consists of 15 residues. In DNA form, the CDR3 reads TGTGCCAGCAGCTTAGATGTGGCCCAGACCAACGAGCAGTTCTTC. It codes for CASSLDVAQTNEQFF.

This clonotype was seen more than once but under ten times. V is TRBV18 and J is TRBJ2-1; a possible D gene is TRBD1 (6 bases). Germline values: CDR1 KGHSH, CDR2 LQKENI. CDR3 length: 16 residues. Trimming shortened V by 0 bases and J by 8 bases, and 17 bases separated the two germline ends. The CDR3 loop is CASSPPFPGGGDEQFF. CDR3 DNA sequence: TGTGCCAGCTCACCACCTTTCCCAGGTGGGGGCGATGAGCAGTTCTTC.

The chain joins TRBV4-1 to TRBJ2-3, with D unclear. Germline V CDR1 and CDR2: MGHRA, YSYEKL. V was clipped by 1 base and J by 0 bases, with 8 bases between them. CDR3 size: 15 residues. The CDR3 DNA sequence: TGCGCCAGCAGCCAAGTCCCAGCTAGCACAGATACGCAGTATTTT. It translates to CASSQVPASTDTQYF.